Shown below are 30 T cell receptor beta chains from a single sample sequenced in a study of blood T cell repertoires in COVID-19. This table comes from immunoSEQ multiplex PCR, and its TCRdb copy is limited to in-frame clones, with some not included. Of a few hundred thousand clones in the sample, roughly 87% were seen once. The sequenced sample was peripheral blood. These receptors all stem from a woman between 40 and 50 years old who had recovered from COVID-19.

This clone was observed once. The CDR3 coding sequence is TGTGCCAGTAGTTGGGCACAGAATCAGCCCCAGCATTTT. Its protein product is CASSWAQNQPQHF. This chain connects TRBV19 to TRBJ1-5; D uncertain. This CDR3 spans 13 amino acids. Germline-derived CDR1 and CDR2 are LNHDA and SQIVND (reference sequence). Trimming took 5 bases from V and 4 from J, leaving 9 bases between them.

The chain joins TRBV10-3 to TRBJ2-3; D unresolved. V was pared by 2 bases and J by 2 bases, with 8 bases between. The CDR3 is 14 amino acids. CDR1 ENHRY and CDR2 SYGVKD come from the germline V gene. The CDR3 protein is CAISEPHATDTQYF. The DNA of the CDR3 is TGTGCCATCAGTGAGCCACACGCCACAGATACGCAGTATTTT.

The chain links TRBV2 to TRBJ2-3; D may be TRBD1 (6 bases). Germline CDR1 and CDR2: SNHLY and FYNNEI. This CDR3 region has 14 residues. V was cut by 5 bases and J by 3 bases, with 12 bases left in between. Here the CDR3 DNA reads TGTGCCAGCAGTACCACAGGGATGACAGATACGCAGTATTTT. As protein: CASSTTGMTDTQYF. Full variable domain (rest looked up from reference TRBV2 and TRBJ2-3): EPEVTQTPSHQVTQMGQEVILRCVPISNHLYFYWYRQILGQKVEFLVSFYNNEISEKSEIFDDQFSVERPDGSNFTLKIRSTKLEDSAMYFCASSTTGMTDTQYFGPGTRLTVL.

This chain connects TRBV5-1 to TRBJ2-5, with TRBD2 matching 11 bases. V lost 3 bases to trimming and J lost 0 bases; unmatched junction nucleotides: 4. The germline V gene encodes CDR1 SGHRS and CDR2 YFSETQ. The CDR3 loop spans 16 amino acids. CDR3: CASSWLAGGYQETQYF. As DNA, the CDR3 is TGCGCCAGCAGCTGGCTAGCGGGGGGTTACCAAGAGACCCAGTACTTC.

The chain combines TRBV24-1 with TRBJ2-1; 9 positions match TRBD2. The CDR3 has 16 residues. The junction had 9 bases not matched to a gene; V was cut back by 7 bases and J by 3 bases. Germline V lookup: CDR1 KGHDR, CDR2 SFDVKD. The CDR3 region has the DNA TGTGCCACCAGCACCCCCGCTAGCGGGAACTACAATGAGCAGTTCTTC. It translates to CATSTPASGNYNEQFF.

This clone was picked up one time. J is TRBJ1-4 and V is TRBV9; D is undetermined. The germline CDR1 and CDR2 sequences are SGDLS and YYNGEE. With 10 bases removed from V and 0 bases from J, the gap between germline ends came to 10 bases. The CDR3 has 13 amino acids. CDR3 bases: TGTGCCTCCTCCCTTTCAACTAATGAAAAACTGTTTTTT. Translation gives CASSLSTNEKLFF.

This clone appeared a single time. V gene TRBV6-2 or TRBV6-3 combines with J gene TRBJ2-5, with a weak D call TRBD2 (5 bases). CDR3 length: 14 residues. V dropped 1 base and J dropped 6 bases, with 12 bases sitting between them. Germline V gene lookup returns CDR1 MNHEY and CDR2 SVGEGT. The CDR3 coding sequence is TGTGCCAGCAGTTACTTTGGAGGCGGAAAGACCCAGTACTTC. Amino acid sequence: CASSYFGGGKTQYF.

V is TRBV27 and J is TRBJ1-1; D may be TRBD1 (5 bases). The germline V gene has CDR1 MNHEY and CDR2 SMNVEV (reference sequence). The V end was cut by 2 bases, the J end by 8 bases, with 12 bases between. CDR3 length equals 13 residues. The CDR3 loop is CASSLKGVLEAFF. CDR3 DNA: TGTGCCAGCAGTTTAAAAGGGGTTCTAGAAGCTTTCTTT.

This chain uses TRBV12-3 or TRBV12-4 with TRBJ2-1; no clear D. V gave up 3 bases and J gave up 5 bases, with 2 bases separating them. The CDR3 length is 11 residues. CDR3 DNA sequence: TGTGCCAGCAGTTTTAACAATGAGCAGTTCTTC. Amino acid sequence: CASSFNNEQFF.

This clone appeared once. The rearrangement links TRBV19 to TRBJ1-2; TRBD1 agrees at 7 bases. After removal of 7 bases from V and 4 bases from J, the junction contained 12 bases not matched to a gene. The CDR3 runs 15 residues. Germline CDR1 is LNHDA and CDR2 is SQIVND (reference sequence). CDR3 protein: CASNMDRTEPYGYTF. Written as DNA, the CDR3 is TGTGCCAGTAACATGGACAGGACCGAACCCTATGGCTACACCTTC.

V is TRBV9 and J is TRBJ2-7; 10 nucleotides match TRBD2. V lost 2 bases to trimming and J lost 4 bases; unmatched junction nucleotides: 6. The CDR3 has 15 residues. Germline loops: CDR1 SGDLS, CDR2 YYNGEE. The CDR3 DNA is TGTGCCAGCAGCGTGGGGACTAGCGAGGGATACGAGCAGTACTTC. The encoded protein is CASSVGTSEGYEQYF. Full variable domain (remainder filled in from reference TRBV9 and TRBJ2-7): DSGVTQTPKHLITATGQRVTLRCSPRSGDLSVYWYQQSLDQGLQFLIQYYNGEERAKGNILERFSAQQFPDLHSELNLSSLELGDSALYFCASSVGTSEGYEQYFGPGTRLTVT.

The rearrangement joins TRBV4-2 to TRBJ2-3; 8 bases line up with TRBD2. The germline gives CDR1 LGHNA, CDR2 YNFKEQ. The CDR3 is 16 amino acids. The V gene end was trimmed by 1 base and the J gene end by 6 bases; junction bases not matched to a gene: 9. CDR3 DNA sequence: TGTGCCAGCAGCCAAGCTATACCCGGGGGGGGTGATACGCAGTATTTT. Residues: CASSQAIPGGGDTQYF.

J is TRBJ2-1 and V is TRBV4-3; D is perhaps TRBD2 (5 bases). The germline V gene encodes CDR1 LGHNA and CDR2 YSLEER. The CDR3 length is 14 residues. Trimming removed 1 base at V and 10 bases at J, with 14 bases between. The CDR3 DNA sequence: TGCGCCAGCAGCCAAGTTCGGGGAGTGGCAGAGCAGTTCTTC. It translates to CASSQVRGVAEQFF.

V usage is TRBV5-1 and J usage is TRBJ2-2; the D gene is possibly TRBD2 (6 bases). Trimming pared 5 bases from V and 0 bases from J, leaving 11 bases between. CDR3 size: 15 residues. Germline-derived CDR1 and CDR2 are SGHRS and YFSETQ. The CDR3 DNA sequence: TGCGCCAGCAGACCTTCGGGGGCGAACACCGGGGAGCTGTTTTTT. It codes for CASRPSGANTGELFF.

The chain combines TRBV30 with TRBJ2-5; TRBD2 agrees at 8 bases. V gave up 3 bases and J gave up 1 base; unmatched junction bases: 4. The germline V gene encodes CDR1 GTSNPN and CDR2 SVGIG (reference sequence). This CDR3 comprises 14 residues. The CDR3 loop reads CAWREAGVQETQYF. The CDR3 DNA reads TGTGCCTGGAGGGAAGCGGGAGTCCAAGAGACCCAGTACTTC.

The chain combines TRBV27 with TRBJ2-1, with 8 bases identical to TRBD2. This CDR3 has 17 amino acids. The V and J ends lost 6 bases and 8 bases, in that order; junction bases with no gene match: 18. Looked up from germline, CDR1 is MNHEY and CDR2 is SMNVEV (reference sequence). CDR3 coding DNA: TGTGCCAGCAGGAGCCTCCTTTCCGGGACTAGACGGGATGAGCAGTTCTTC. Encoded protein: CASRSLLSGTRRDEQFF.

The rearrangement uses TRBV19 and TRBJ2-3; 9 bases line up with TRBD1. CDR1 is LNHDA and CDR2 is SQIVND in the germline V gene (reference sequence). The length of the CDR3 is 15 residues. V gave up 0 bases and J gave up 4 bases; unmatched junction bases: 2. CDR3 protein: CASSIDWTGADTQYF. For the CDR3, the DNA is TGTGCCAGTAGTATAGACTGGACAGGGGCAGATACGCAGTATTTT.

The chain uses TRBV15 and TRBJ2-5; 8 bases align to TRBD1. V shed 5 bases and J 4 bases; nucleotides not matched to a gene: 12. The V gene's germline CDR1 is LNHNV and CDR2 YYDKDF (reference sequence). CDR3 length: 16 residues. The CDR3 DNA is TGTGCCACCAGCCTCCGAGATCAGGGGGCGGGAGAGACCCAGTACTTC. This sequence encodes CATSLRDQGAGETQYF.

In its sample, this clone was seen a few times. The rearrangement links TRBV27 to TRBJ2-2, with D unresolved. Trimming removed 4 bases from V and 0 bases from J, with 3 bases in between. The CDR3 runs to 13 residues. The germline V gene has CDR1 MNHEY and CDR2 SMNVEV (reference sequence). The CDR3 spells CASSSANTGELFF. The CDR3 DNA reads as TGTGCCAGCAGTTCCGCGAACACCGGGGAGCTGTTTTTT.

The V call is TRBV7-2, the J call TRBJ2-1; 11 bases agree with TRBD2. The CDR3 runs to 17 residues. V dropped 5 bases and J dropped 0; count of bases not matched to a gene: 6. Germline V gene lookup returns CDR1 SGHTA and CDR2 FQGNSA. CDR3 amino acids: CASSLGLAGFSYNEQFF. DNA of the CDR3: TGTGCCAGCAGCCTCGGACTAGCGGGCTTCTCCTACAATGAGCAGTTCTTC.

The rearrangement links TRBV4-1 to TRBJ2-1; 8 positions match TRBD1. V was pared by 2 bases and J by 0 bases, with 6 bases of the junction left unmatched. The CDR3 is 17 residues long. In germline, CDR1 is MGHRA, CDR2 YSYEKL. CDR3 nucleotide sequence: TGCGCCAGCAGCCAAACAGGGGGTGACACCTCCTACAATGAGCAGTTCTTC. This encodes CASSQTGGDTSYNEQFF.

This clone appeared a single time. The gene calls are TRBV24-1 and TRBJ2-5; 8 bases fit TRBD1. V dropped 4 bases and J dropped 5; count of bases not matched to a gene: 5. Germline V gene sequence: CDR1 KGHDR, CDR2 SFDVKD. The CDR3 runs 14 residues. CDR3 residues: CATSDVYRGETQYF. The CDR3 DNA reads TGTGCCACCAGTGACGTCTACAGGGGGGAGACCCAGTACTTC.

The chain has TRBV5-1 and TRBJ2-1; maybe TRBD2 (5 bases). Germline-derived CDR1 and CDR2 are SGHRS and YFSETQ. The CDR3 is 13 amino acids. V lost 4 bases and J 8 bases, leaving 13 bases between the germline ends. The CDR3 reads CASSAGNGDEQFF. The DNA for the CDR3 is TGCGCCAGCAGCGCAGGAAACGGGGATGAGCAGTTCTTC.

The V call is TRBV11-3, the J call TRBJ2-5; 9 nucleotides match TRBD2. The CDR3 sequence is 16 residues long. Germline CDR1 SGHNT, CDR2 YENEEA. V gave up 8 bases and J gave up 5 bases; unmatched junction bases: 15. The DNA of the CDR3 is TGTGCCAGCCGGGGACTAGCCCTAACCGGGGGTGAGACCCAGTACTTC. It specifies CASRGLALTGGETQYF.

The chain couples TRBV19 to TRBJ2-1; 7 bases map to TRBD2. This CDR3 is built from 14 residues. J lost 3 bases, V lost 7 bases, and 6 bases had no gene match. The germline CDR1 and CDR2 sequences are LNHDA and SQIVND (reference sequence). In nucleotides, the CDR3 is TGTGCCAGTAAGGCGGGAGTGGTCTACAATGAGCAGTTCTTC. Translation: CASKAGVVYNEQFF.

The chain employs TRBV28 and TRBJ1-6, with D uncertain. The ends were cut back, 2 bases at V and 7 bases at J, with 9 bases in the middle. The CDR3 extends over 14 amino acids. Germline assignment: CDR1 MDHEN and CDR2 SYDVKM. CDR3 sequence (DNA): TGTGCCAGCAGTTTAGAGAGAAGAAATTCACCCCTCCACTTT. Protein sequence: CASSLERRNSPLHF.

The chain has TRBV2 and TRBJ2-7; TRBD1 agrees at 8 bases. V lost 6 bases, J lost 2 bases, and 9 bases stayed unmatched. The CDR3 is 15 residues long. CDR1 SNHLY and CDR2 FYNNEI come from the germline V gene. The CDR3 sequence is CASRRGAGGTYEQYF. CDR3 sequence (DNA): TGTGCCAGCAGGAGGGGAGCAGGGGGCACCTACGAGCAGTACTTC.

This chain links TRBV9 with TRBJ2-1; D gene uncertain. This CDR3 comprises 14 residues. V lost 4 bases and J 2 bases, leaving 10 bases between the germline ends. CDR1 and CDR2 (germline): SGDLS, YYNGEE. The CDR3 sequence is CASSIHPTYNEQFF. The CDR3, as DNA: TGTGCCAGCAGCATCCATCCTACCTACAATGAGCAGTTCTTC.

The DNA for the CDR3 is TGTGCCAGCAGCTGGCGCTCGGCTCGGGGAAGCACCGGGGAGCTGTTTTTT. Encoded protein: CASSWRSARGSTGELFF. The J gene is TRBJ2-2, the V gene TRBV7-9; D may be TRBD2 (5 bases). The CDR3 covers 17 residues. V shed 4 bases and J shed 4 bases, with 19 bases lying between them. The germline gives CDR1 SEHNR, CDR2 FQNEAQ (reference sequence). The whole variable domain, remainder taken from reference TRBV7-9 and TRBJ2-2, is DTGVSQNPRHKITKRGQNVTFRCDPISEHNRLYWYRQTLGQGPEFLTYFQNEAQLEKSRLLSDRFSAERPKGSFSTLEIQRTEQGDSAMYLCASSWRSARGSTGELFFGEGSRLTVL.

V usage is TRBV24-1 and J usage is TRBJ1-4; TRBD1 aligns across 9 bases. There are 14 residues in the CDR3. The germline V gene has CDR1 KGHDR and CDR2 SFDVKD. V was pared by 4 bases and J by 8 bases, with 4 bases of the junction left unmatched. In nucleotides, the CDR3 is TGTGCCACCAGTGAGGGACAGGGTGGGGAAAAACTGTTTTTT. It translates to CATSEGQGGEKLFF.